This T cell receptor (beta chain) was retrieved from a study of beta chain features in type 1 diabetes (dated by TCRdb to about 2018). For the wider study: Patients and healthy donors did not differ in mean age, gender distribution, total cell number or subset yield. Across all samples, almost 110 million sorted cells were examined, and cell number per subset correlated strongly with RNA yield. The study compared the TCRB repertoires of sorted circulating CD4+ T cell subsets in recently diagnosed type 1 diabetes patients with those in matched healthy donors. Regulatory and stem cell-like memory subsets were isolated from only 8 patients and roughly 8 healthy donors, whereas naive and central memory subsets came from all 28 donors.

Worth noting for this clone: Its antigen is currently not known. No much larger clonotype is one base removed from it; base qualities were not supplied.

All of the isolated RNA was reverse transcribed with the High Capacity cDNA Reverse Transcription Kit, so expressed TCRB transcripts were sequenced. Naive, central memory and regulatory T cell samples underwent deep immunoSEQ sequencing, averaging about 3.3 million total reads per sample. After sorted cells were lysed in RLT buffer, RNA was extracted with DNase-treated RNeasy Micro or Mini kits, with the choice depending on cell number. Each cell subset was processed on its own to prevent cross-contamination, while patient and healthy donor samples were processed together. The immunoSEQ multiplex PCR was used to amplify TCRB sequences from cDNA, yielding 87-bp fragments that span the CDR3 region. Sequencing of the amplicons was done on the Illumina HiSeq platform. Under the source paper's analysis protocol: PCR bias was computationally corrected using synthetic template baselines, reads within Hamming distance 2 were collapsed, and singletons that could not be merged were discarded. Reads were aligned against IMGT to assign V, D and J genes, CDR3 length and insertions or deletions at six rearrangement sites. Within each subset, clonotype counts were normalized to sorted cell number, after which true diversity and Gini coefficients were computed with the tcR R package. The overlap coefficient, calculated on TCRB nucleotide sequences, was used to quantify repertoire sharing. As a proxy for the pre-selection repertoire, out-of-frame TCRB sequences from naive cells were analyzed. TCRdb retrieved this table from immuneACCESS and kept in-frame rearrangements only. Not all clones are present; in checked studies, unresolved V genes account for under half, and no reason is known for the remainder. D and trimming were read from the DNA, whereas the V and J calls and clone size are those reported in that table. The sample table holds approximately 280,000 clones, of which approximately 16% were seen once. The ten largest clonotypes hold less than 0.02% of the sample.

CDR3 length: 11 amino acids, cysteine to phenylalanine. The kept DNA is CDR3 alone, 33 bases in frame from the first base. For this chain, trimming is 6 bases at the V end and 5 bases at the J end, and the number of junction bases without a gene match is 3. Looking up the germline V gene (reference sequence) yields CDR1 DFQATT and CDR2 SNEGSKA. General study outcomes and caveats: Type 1 diabetes patients showed a moderate but significant shortening of TCRB CDR3 length in all four CD4+ subsets. Only small numbers of individuals were included in the HLA sub-analyses, which left unresolved whether HLA type had any influence on TCRB rearrangement. The naive, central memory and regulatory TCRB repertoires appeared to resemble one another more closely among patients than among healthy donors. Because cDNA was sequenced instead of genomic DNA, highly expressing activated cells could be over-represented, though the groups showed no difference in activation or CD3 levels. Patients with type 1 diabetes made fewer insertions and deleted more nucleotides at VDJ recombination sites, implying thymic rearrangement abnormalities. Shorter templates might have been favored by PCR, but patient and control samples were amplified and corrected together, so both groups would have been affected equally by any skew.

Each donor gave one peripheral blood draw, averaging roughly 0.11 L, which was collected into heparinised tubes. A BD FACSAria II and a panel including CD45RO, CCR7, CD25, CD127, CD95 and CD27 were used to sort naive, central memory, regulatory and stem cell-like memory CD4+ T cells. Every sorted population had a purity above 95%. PBMCs were isolated immediately by Lymphoprep density gradient centrifugation and stained directly without culture. So that batch effects would be minimized, each experiment stained and sorted samples in pairs, pairing one healthy donor with one patient. This clonotype was sampled from a man younger than 35 with type 1 diabetes. The sequenced material came from naive CD4+ T cells from blood. The cell subset or site label corresponds to: true naive CD4+ T cells. This receptor chain uses TRBV20-1 and TRBJ2-5; TRBD1 aligns with 7 central bases. This receptor has the CDR3 CSALQGETQYF. In nucleotide form, the sequence is TGCAGTGCCCTACAGGGGGAGACCCAGTACTTC.